This T cell receptor beta chain came from a study of PD-1 blockade in classical Hodgkin lymphoma. The CDR3 covers 13 residues. Looked up from germline, CDR1 is SGHRS and CDR2 is YFSETQ. Regarding time point: newly diagnosed, previously untreated cHL patient sample. Comparison relied on PBMCs that came from newly diagnosed, untreated classical Hodgkin lymphoma. Of note for this clone: What it binds is unknown. At one end the junction does not follow the germline gene, possibly because of a read error.

Study-wide findings and caveats: Healthy donors reportedly exceeded newly diagnosed patients in baseline TCR diversity.

The table came from immunoSEQ multiplex PCR; TCRdb's copy has only in-frame clones and leaves some out. The sample records some 23,000 clones, roughly 94% being singletons. Material for sequencing was peripheral blood mononuclear cells (PBMCs). The sequence came from a human donor with classical Hodgkin lymphoma. This rearrangement joins TRBV5-1 to TRBJ1-5; D call uncertain. The CDR3 loop is CASSLEGLQPQHF. The CDR3 DNA is TGCGCCAGTAGCTTGGAAGGGCTTCAGCCCCAGCATTTT.